A selection of T cell receptor beta chains follows, all from one sample in a study of T cell repertoires in cytomegalovirus infection. TCRdb re-analysed the reads in MiXCR, keeping a single row per CDR3 protein. The table records more than 150,000 distinct CDR3 sequences, approximately 19% of them present only once. Input material: PBMCs. The receptors derive from a human donor in good health (CMV status not recorded). Some clones in this sample may be carry-over from other donors' samples. CDR3s include the opening cysteine and the closing phenylalanine or tryptophan. The D gene is left open where the match is weak. Size is omitted from some rows. Given values are once, few, many or a class for expanded clones.

CASAKGRGNQPQHF,TGTGCCAGCGCAAAGGGACGGGGCAATCAGCCCCAGCATTTT,14,many,.,TRBV7-2,TRBJ1-5
CASSLDRENVGELFF,TGTGCCAGCAGCTTAGACCGGGAGAATGTCGGGGAGCTGTTTTTT,15,many,.,TRBV7-6,TRBJ2-2
CSVEEGTGVYGYTF,TGCAGCGTTGAAGAGGGGACAGGGGTCTATGGCTACACCTTC,14,few,TRBD1,TRBV29-1,TRBJ1-2
CASSEATGGAYEQYF,TGTGCCAGCAGTGAAGCGACCGGGGGGGCCTACGAGCAGTACTTC,15,.,TRBD2,TRBV6-1,TRBJ2-7
CASSLELPSGTYNEQFF,TGTGCCAGCAGCCTGGAACTTCCTAGCGGGACCTACAATGAGCAGTTCTTC,17,few,TRBD2,TRBV12-3/TRBV12-4,TRBJ2-1
CASRRRDFNTGELFF,TGTGCCAGTAGACGCCGGGACTTCAACACCGGGGAGCTGTTTTTT,15,.,.,TRBV19,TRBJ2-2
CASSQTEANEQFF,TGTGCCAGCAGCCAAACCGAGGCCAATGAGCAGTTCTTC,13,.,.,TRBV5-4,TRBJ2-1
CSAREGYEQFF,TGCAGTGCTAGAGAAGGGTATGAGCAGTTCTTC,11,few,.,TRBV20-1,TRBJ2-1
CASSYSGRGSTEAFF,TGTGCCAGCAGTTACTCTGGGAGGGGGAGTACTGAAGCTTTCTTT,15,few,.,TRBV6-2/TRBV6-3,TRBJ1-1
CASSGYRGTYGYTF,TGTGCCAGCAGTGGATACAGGGGAACCTATGGCTACACCTTC,14,few,TRBD1,TRBV12-3/TRBV12-4,TRBJ1-2